The clone carrying this TCR beta chain was recorded a few times. Its antigen is unidentified. This entry comes from a study of CD8 T cells in ankylosing spondylitis. The length of the CDR3 is 13 residues. V shed 3 bases and J shed 9 bases, with 14 bases lying between them. Germline V gene data show CDR1 as LGHNA and CDR2 as YSLEER. TCRdb re-derived calls from the 5' RACE reads in MiXCR, one entry per CDR3 protein. Of hundreds of thousands of distinct CDR3 sequences listed, approximately 7.6% are singletons. Broader study findings: Roughly eight highly homologous variants made up a TCR beta motif that seemed to typify ankylosing spondylitis blood.

The rearrangement links TRBV4-3 to TRBJ2-5; D possibly corresponds to TRBD2 (5 bases). This TCR came from a female donor with ankylosing spondylitis or in good health (not recorded which). Material: blood, either unsorted or a sorted T cell fraction (not recorded which). CDR3: CASSQSIGAAQYF. The DNA of the CDR3 is TGCGCCAGCAGCCAGTCAATAGGAGCGGCCCAGTACTTC.